The 13 T cell receptor beta chains presented below share a single source sample, sequenced in a study of T-cell reconstitution after alpha-beta-depleted transplantation in children (TCRdb year 2016). The treatment or condition label corresponds to: allogeneic hematopoietic cell transplantation with graft depleted of TCRalphabeta T cells and CD19 B cells. Library method: PCR. TCRdb names Illumina HiSeq 2500 as the instrument used. Molecular barcoding was employed in the preparation of TCR libraries, with unique molecular identifiers being used to normalize TCRbeta repertoire quantification. TCRdb passed the public sequencing reads through fastp at Q25 and MiXCR, retaining productive beta sequences. A single entry per CDR3 protein holds the most common genes and DNA from its merged rows. This sample is represented by about 180,000 distinct CDR3 sequences; 11% of them were singletons. In total, the top ten clones hold roughly 13% of the sample.

The sequencing here drew on PBMCs, taken before TCRalphabeta/CD19-depleted stem cell transplant. Source of these receptors: a boy between 2 and 10 years old with acute myeloid leukemia, due to receive a stem cell transplant.

This clonotype was picked up many times. The chain employs TRBV11-2 and TRBJ2-2; tentatively, D is TRBD1 or TRBD2 (5 bases each). CDR3 length: 15 amino acids. The germline gives CDR1 SGHAT, CDR2 FQNNGV. Trimming cost V 2 bases and J 0 bases, with 7 bases left between them. The CDR3 is CASSLRGANTGELFF. The CDR3 nucleotides read TGTGCCAGCAGCTTAAGGGGAGCGAACACCGGGGAGCTGTTTTTT.

This clonotype was observed many times. The rearrangement joins TRBV6-5 to TRBJ2-4, with D possibly being TRBD2 (5 bases). V lost 2 bases and J lost 4, with 21 bases in between. CDR3 length equals 18 residues. The germline V gene encodes CDR1 MNHEY and CDR2 SVGAGI. In DNA, the CDR3 is TGTGCCAGCAGTTACGATGTTCGGGAATCTGATGGAAAAAACATTCAGTACTTC. This gives the protein CASSYDVRESDGKNIQYF.

This clonotype was seen ten or more times. V gene TRBV5-1 combines with J gene TRBJ1-1; 10 nucleotides align to TRBD1. CDR3 size: 16 residues. The V segment lost 2 bases and the J segment 3 bases; nucleotides outside the gene matches: 7. The germline CDR1 and CDR2 sequences are SGHRS and YFSETQ. CDR3 protein: CASSFSTGGPYTEAFF. The CDR3 region has the DNA TGCGCCAGCAGCTTCTCGACAGGGGGCCCGTACACTGAAGCTTTCTTT.

The sample holds many counts of this clonotype. V usage is TRBV20-1 and J usage is TRBJ1-4; possible D gene TRBD1, 6 bases. CDR1 is DFQATT, CDR2 SNEGSKA, per germline (reference sequence). V lost 4 bases and J lost 3, with 12 bases in between. The CDR3 extends over 14 amino acids. The CDR3 region has the DNA TGCAGTGCTAAGGGGGTTGCTCCTAATGAAAAACTGTTTTTT. Its translation: CSAKGVAPNEKLFF.

The chain carries TRBV20-1 and TRBJ1-2; D is ambiguous. Germline assignment: CDR1 DFQATT and CDR2 SNEGSKA (reference sequence). This CDR3 has 10 amino acids. The ends were cut back, 3 bases at V and 5 bases at J, with 4 bases in the middle. CDR3 amino acids: CSARKYGYTF. As DNA, the CDR3 is TGCAGTGCTAGGAAATATGGCTACACCTTC.

Many counts were recorded for this clonotype. This chain links TRBV24-1 with TRBJ2-7; a weak D match, TRBD1 (6 bases). V gave up 11 bases and J gave up 0 bases, with 16 bases separating them. CDR3 length: 14 amino acids. Germline loops: CDR1 KGHDR, CDR2 SFDVKD. The CDR3 sequence is CAKPGTPTSYEQYV. The CDR3 DNA follows: TGTGCCAAGCCCGGGACACCGACCTCCTACGAGCAGTACGTC.

This clonotype occurred many times. This chain's CDR3 is CASSLVRIAQGGTNTEAFF. Written as DNA, the CDR3 is TGCGCCAGCAGCTTGGTCCGGATAGCTCAGGGAGGGACGAACACTGAAGCTTTCTTT. The chain links TRBV5-1 to TRBJ1-1, with a weak D call TRBD1 (5 bases). The germline V gene has CDR1 SGHRS and CDR2 YFSETQ. The CDR3 consists of 19 residues. Deletions cut 0 bases from V and 1 base from J, with 22 bases between.

This clonotype appeared many times. The V call is TRBV25-1, the J call TRBJ1-5; the match to TRBD1 covers 7 bases. The CDR3 is 14 amino acids. The junction had 1 base not matched to a gene; V was cut back by 4 bases and J by 1 base. Germline V CDR1 and CDR2: MGHDK, SYGVNS. The chain's CDR3 is CASSVGQSNQPQHF. The CDR3 nucleotides are TGTGCCAGCAGTGTGGGACAGAGCAATCAGCCCCAGCATTTT.

This chain joins TRBV3-1 and TRBJ2-5; the match to TRBD2 covers 15 bases. The CDR3 consists of 20 residues. V was pared by 11 bases and J by 2 bases, with 21 bases of the junction left unmatched. Germline-derived CDR1 and CDR2 are LGHDT and YNNKEL (reference sequence). The CDR3 loop is CASCQETPGLAGGWQETQYF. CDR3 sequence (DNA): TGTGCCTCCTGCCAAGAAACCCCGGGACTAGCGGGAGGATGGCAAGAGACCCAGTACTTC.

This clonotype was observed a few times. This chain uses TRBV4-2 with TRBJ2-2; D is unclear. There are 12 residues in the CDR3. Per the germline V gene, CDR1 is LGHNA and CDR2 is YNFKEQ. Trimming removed 4 bases from V and 6 bases from J, with 6 bases in between. The CDR3: CASSLIPGELFF. The CDR3 DNA reads TGTGCCAGCAGCCTTATCCCCGGGGAGCTGTTTTTT.

This clonotype was seen repeatedly, ten times or more. The chain joins TRBV25-1 to TRBJ1-1, with D perhaps matching TRBD1 (5 bases). From germline, CDR1 is MGHDK and CDR2 SYGVNS. This CDR3 is built from 15 residues. Trimming took 2 bases from V and 0 from J, leaving 10 bases between them. CDR3 region: CASSEPGHLNTEAFF. Written as DNA, the CDR3 is TGTGCCAGCAGTGAACCTGGACACTTGAACACTGAAGCTTTCTTT. The entire variable domain, with the rest obtained from reference TRBV25-1 and TRBJ1-1, is as follows: EADIYQTPRYLVIGTGKKITLECSQTMGHDKMYWYQQDPGMELHLIHYSYGVNSTEKGDLSSESTVSRIRTEHFPLTLESARPSHTSQYLCASSEPGHLNTEAFFGQGTRLTVV.

This clonotype was seen repeatedly, ten times or more. J is TRBJ2-1 and V is TRBV24-1; 10 bases are shared with TRBD2. CDR3 length: 16 amino acids. Germline V gene lookup returns CDR1 KGHDR and CDR2 SFDVKD. V lost 3 bases, J lost 8 bases, and 9 bases stayed unmatched. Here the CDR3 reads CATSDVTAGGLDEQFF. The CDR3 DNA is TGTGCCACCAGTGATGTTACAGCGGGAGGGCTCGATGAGCAGTTCTTC.

This rearrangement joins TRBV9 to TRBJ2-5, with D possibly matching TRBD2 (7 bases). The germline V and J ends were trimmed by 3 bases and 5 bases, with 17 bases remaining between them. The germline CDR1 and CDR2 sequences are SGDLS and YYNGEE. This CDR3 is 15 amino acids long. CDR3 sequence reads: CASSAGGGALETQYF. In nucleotides, the CDR3 is TGTGCCAGCAGCGCTGGGGGGGGGGCCCTGGAGACCCAGTACTTC. Supplemented by reference TRBV9 and TRBJ2-5, the full variable domain reads DSGVTQTPKHLITATGQRVTLRCSPRSGDLSVYWYQQSLDQGLQFLIQYYNGEERAKGNILERFSAQQFPDLHSELNLSSLELGDSALYFCASSAGGGALETQYFGPGTRLLVL.